The clone carrying this T cell receptor (beta chain) came up many times. What it binds is unknown. Regarding time point: patch test 2, 6 weeks after DPC sensitization. Regarding treatment: therapeutic diphenylcyclopropenone sensitization with weekly scalp DPC. From whole blood left unfractionated, total RNA was extracted. The sample belongs to a study of human T cells and chemical hapten exposure. Points from the study as a whole: Relative to control repertoires, expanded TCRs gave rise to significantly more large CDR3 similarity clusters.

TCRdb recomputed calls from the RACE reads with MiXCR, one row per CDR3 protein. The repertoire has some 88,000 distinct CDR3 sequences, approximately 9.9% of them found once; the top ten carry around 2.2%. There are 14 residues in the CDR3. The V gene lost 1 base and the J gene lost 3 bases, with 9 bases spanning the gap. CDR1 is SGHRS, CDR2 YFSETQ, per germline. The material sequenced was whole blood, taken in connection with sensitization to the hapten diphenylcyclopropenone (DPC). The source is a man in his forties with alopecia areata. Some clones in this sample may be carry-over from other donors' samples. This sequence joins TRBV5-1 and TRBJ2-3; the D is unclear. In DNA form, the CDR3 reads TGCGCCAGCAGCTTGTTAGCCCTGACAGATACGCAGTATTTT. Its protein product is CASSLLALTDTQYF.